This T cell receptor (beta chain) originates from a study of neoadjuvant anti-PD-1 for oral cavity cancer. Whole-study findings and limits: Pretreatment Treg/Th17 ratio correlated inversely with post-treatment tumor clonality.

Trimming removed 2 bases at V and 0 bases at J, with 15 bases between. The CDR3 spans 17 residues. The V gene's germline CDR1 is MNHEY and CDR2 SMNVEV (reference sequence). This clone was found once. What it binds is unknown. Patients were newly diagnosed with stage II-IVA oral cavity squamous cell carcinoma without prior systemic or radiation treatment. Sequencing was performed with immunoSEQ multiplex PCR; in TCRdb, only in-frame clones are kept and a portion is missing. Seen here are under 85,000 clones, less than 85% observed once, and the top ten hold 3% to 3.5%. This chain uses TRBV27 with TRBJ2-3, with D perhaps TRBD2 (6 bases). This TCR came from a person between 40 and 85 years old with oral cavity squamous cell carcinoma. The sequenced sample was PBMCs, obtained before nivolumab (anti-PD-1) treatment. The chain's CDR3 is CASSLDSAGRSTDTQYF. In DNA form, the CDR3 reads TGTGCCAGCAGTTTAGACTCAGCCGGGAGAAGCACAGATACGCAGTATTTT.